The 9 T cell receptor beta chains given below trace back to one sample, sequenced in a study of shared clonotypes between healthy human individuals. Profiling relied on immunoSEQ multiplex PCR, and the TCRdb table lists in-frame clones only, not all of them. Here the sample spans around 95,000 clones, 67% being singletons. The specimen was memory CD8+ T cells sorted from blood. The subset: CD45RO+ cells pooled with CCR7-negative TemRA cells. The receptors were sampled from a man aged 30 to 45 in good health.

This clone was counted between two and nine times. This chain connects TRBV6-1 to TRBJ1-5; D is perhaps TRBD1 (5 bases). The V end was cut by 4 bases, the J end by 3 bases, with 13 bases between. The CDR3 covers 15 residues. Germline V gene sequence: CDR1 MNHNS, CDR2 SASEGT. The CDR3 loop reads CASSVFRGANQPQHF. The CDR3 nucleotides read TGTGCCAGCAGTGTGTTCAGAGGGGCCAATCAGCCCCAGCATTTT.

This chain joins TRBV15 and TRBJ2-5, with a weak D call TRBD2 (6 bases). Per the germline V gene, CDR1 is LNHNV and CDR2 is YYDKDF (reference sequence). The CDR3 sequence is 14 residues long. V shed 1 base and J shed 5 bases, with 11 bases lying between them. The CDR3 protein is CATSRAGGLETQYF. CDR3 sequence (DNA): TGTGCCACCAGCAGAGCCGGGGGTCTCGAGACCCAGTACTTC.

Only a few counts were recorded for this clone. V is TRBV28 and J is TRBJ2-7; D remains ambiguous. The CDR3 covers 12 residues. Germline V gene lookup returns CDR1 MDHEN and CDR2 SYDVKM. V was cut by 4 bases and J by 4 bases, with 8 bases left in between. The CDR3 here is CASSYDSYEQYF. DNA for the CDR3: TGTGCCAGCAGTTATGACTCATACGAGCAGTACTTC.

The rearrangement uses TRBV9 and TRBJ2-3, with 13 bases aligning to TRBD2. Germline CDR1 SGDLS, CDR2 YYNGEE. The CDR3 loop spans 15 amino acids. Germline trimming cut 5 bases from V and 5 bases from J; bases unmatched to any gene: 5. DNA of the CDR3: TGTGCCAGCAGTTTGACTAGCGGGGGGTTAGATACGCAGTATTTT. Residues: CASSLTSGGLDTQYF.

The chain joins TRBV5-1 to TRBJ1-5; D is possibly TRBD1 (6 bases). Germline lookup yields CDR1 SGHRS and CDR2 YFSETQ. V dropped 4 bases and J dropped 5 bases, with 13 bases sitting between them. There are 14 residues in the CDR3. The CDR3 sequence: CASSPTGYDQPQHF. In nucleotides, the CDR3 is TGCGCCAGCAGCCCAACAGGGTATGATCAGCCCCAGCATTTT.

This clone was picked up a small number of times. The J gene is TRBJ2-7, the V gene TRBV2; D remains ambiguous. The V gene's germline CDR1 is SNHLY and CDR2 FYNNEI. The CDR3 sequence is 11 residues long. V was shortened by 8 bases and J by 5 bases, with 10 bases between the two germline ends. This CDR3 reads CASFVGDEQYF. The CDR3, as DNA: TGTGCCAGCTTCGTAGGAGACGAGCAGTACTTC.

In its sample, this clone was seen many times. The chain carries TRBV6-5 and TRBJ1-2; no reliable D call. The CDR3 sequence is 12 residues long. Germline V gene lookup returns CDR1 MNHEY and CDR2 SVGAGI. V dropped 6 bases and J dropped 3 bases, with 8 bases sitting between them. The CDR3 nucleotides read TGTGCCAGCAGCCGCGGGGACTATGGCTACACCTTC. This gives the protein CASSRGDYGYTF.

The chain uses TRBV28 and TRBJ2-3; D gene uncertain. The V and J ends lost 3 bases and 4 bases respectively, with 2 bases between them. CDR1 and CDR2 from the germline V gene are MDHEN and SYDVKM. The CDR3 is 11 residues long. DNA for the CDR3: TGTGCCAGCAGTTTCTCAGATACGCAGTATTTT. Residues: CASSFSDTQYF.

As regards this clone: At one end, the junction sequence differs from germline, possibly due to a read error. The J gene is TRBJ2-3, the V gene TRBV7-7; D tentatively fits TRBD1 or TRBD2 (5 bases each). This CDR3 spans 14 amino acids. Germline V gene sequence: CDR1 SSHAT, CDR2 FNYEAQ (reference sequence). The CDR3 DNA is TGTGCTAGCAGCCCGGGACCGAGCACAGATACGCAGTATTTT. This sequence encodes CASSPGPSTDTQYF. Supplemented by reference TRBV7-7 and TRBJ2-3, the full variable domain reads GAGVSQSPRYKVTKRGQDVTLRCDPISSHATLYWYQQALGQGPEFLTYFNYEAQPDKSGLPSDRFSAERPEGSISTLTIQRTEQRDSAMYRCASSPGPSTDTQYFGPGTRLTVL.